Listed here is a single TCR beta chain. As yet, its antigen is unknown. The whole isolated RNA underwent reverse transcription, so sequencing captured expressed TCRB transcripts. Produced via immunoSEQ multiplex PCR; TCRdb's table is partial and in-frame only. The sample holds roughly 450,000 clones, around 13% seen once. Germline V lookup: CDR1 MRHNA, CDR2 SNTAGT. Trimming cost V 2 bases and J 4 bases, with 10 bases left between them. There are 14 residues in the CDR3. The sample belongs to a study of beta chain features in type 1 diabetes. General study findings and limits: Across all four CD4+ subsets, people with type 1 diabetes showed modestly shorter TCRB CDR3s.

The TCR was taken from a man aged 30-40 years in good health. The source material was naive CD4+ T cells from blood. This chain links TRBV6-4 with TRBJ2-3; D is possibly TRBD2 (6 bases). The CDR3 here is CASSDGGMADTQYF. The CDR3 coding sequence is TGTGCCAGCAGTGACGGCGGGATGGCAGATACGCAGTATTTT.